This passage covers 9 T cell receptor beta chains from one sample sequenced in a study of identical twins. Each CDR3 protein is one row after TCRdb ran MiXCR on the 5' RACE reads. The sample contains 450,000 to 600,000 distinct CDR3 sequences, about a fifth of which appear only once. This sample was shared with a second study, whose subject was yellow fever vaccine responses in identical twins.

The source material was CD4+ T cells sorted from blood. These receptors were collected from a woman aged 18-29 years in good health.

This clonotype was counted at least ten times. The gene calls are TRBV5-1 and TRBJ1-5; D not certain. The length of the CDR3 is 14 residues. V lost 5 bases and J 2 bases, leaving 11 bases between the germline ends. Germline CDR1 reads SGHRS; CDR2 reads YFSETQ. The CDR3 protein is CASSPAGGNQPQHF. CDR3 DNA sequence: TGCGCCAGCAGTCCCGCTGGTGGCAATCAGCCCCAGCATTTT.

Concerning this clonotype itself: Sequence at one end of the junction differs from germline and may be a read error. The chain recombines TRBV12-3 or TRBV12-4 with TRBJ1-1; D not resolved. The CDR3 has 12 residues. The CDR3 bases are TGTGCCAGCAGAAATATGAACACTGAAGCTCTCTTT. It yields the protein CASRNMNTEALF.

This clonotype showed up many times. The rearrangement uses TRBV4-1 and TRBJ1-2; D not resolved. Germline-derived CDR1 and CDR2 are MGHRA and YSYEKL. V was pared by 5 bases and J by 8 bases, with 12 bases between. The CDR3 contains 12 residues. The CDR3 nucleotides read TGCGCCAGCAGCTTGGAGCGCGGGGGCTACACCTTC. Protein: CASSLERGGYTF.

This clonotype was counted between two and nine times. At one boundary the junction diverges from the germline segment, which might be a read error. The chain carries TRBV15 and TRBJ1-4; TRBD1 is a possible D gene (6 bases). This CDR3 is 12 amino acids long. Germline V lookup: CDR1 LNHNV, CDR2 YYDKDF (reference sequence). CDR3 nucleotides: TGTGCCACCAGCAGAGATAGTGGACAGCCCGTTTTT. This codes for CATSRDSGQPVF.

V usage is TRBV4-2 and J usage is TRBJ2-5; D is perhaps TRBD2 (5 bases). CDR3 length: 19 amino acids. V lost 4 bases and J 2 bases, leaving 26 bases between the germline ends. Per the germline V gene, CDR1 is LGHNA and CDR2 is YNFKEQ. The CDR3 DNA reads as TGTGCCAGCAGCCCCCGACCCCTTTTCAGAGGAGGATGGCAAGAGACCCAGTACTTC. Amino acids: CASSPRPLFRGGWQETQYF.

This chain joins TRBV20-1 and TRBJ2-3, with D possibly being TRBD1 (7 bases). Trimming pared 3 bases from V and 8 bases from J, leaving 24 bases between. The CDR3 loop spans 16 amino acids. Germline V gene sequence: CDR1 DFQATT, CDR2 SNEGSKA (reference sequence). CDR3 in DNA: TGCAGTGCTAGCCCCATGACAGGGCCCTCCGGGGGTACGCAGTATTTT. It encodes CSASPMTGPSGGTQYF.

V and J are TRBV6-1 and TRBJ2-3, with D maybe TRBD2 (5 bases). V shed 8 bases and J shed 4 bases, with 16 bases lying between them. The germline CDR1 and CDR2 sequences are MNHNS and SASEGT. This CDR3 has 14 amino acids. The CDR3 here is CASGGQEVADTQYF. For the CDR3, the DNA is TGTGCCAGCGGCGGGCAGGAGGTTGCAGATACGCAGTATTTT.

In its sample, this clonotype was seen a few times. This rearrangement joins TRBV7-9 to TRBJ2-3; perhaps TRBD2 as D (5 bases). With 7 bases removed from V and 9 bases from J, the gap between germline ends came to 17 bases. There are 13 residues in the CDR3. Germline V gives CDR1 SEHNR, CDR2 FQNEAQ (reference sequence). This chain's CDR3 is CASNNPYRGTQYF. The CDR3, as DNA: TGTGCCAGCAACAACCCGTACCGAGGGACGCAGTATTTT.

V usage is TRBV9 and J usage is TRBJ2-1; D is undetermined. CDR3 length: 13 amino acids. V was pared by 0 bases and J by 8 bases, with 9 bases between. Germline CDR1 reads SGDLS; CDR2 reads YYNGEE. The CDR3 protein is CASSVGQMYEQFF. The CDR3, as DNA: TGTGCCAGCAGCGTAGGGCAGATGTATGAGCAGTTCTTC.